This TCR beta chain was observed in a study of CD8+ T cells in alopecia areata. Overall study findings and caveats: Tofacitinib delivered significant drops in scalp clonality and in expanded CD8+ clones among the top 100. Among the cells sequenced in scalp samples are also the resident alphabeta T cells of normal skin.

CDR1 and CDR2 from the germline V gene are GTSNPN and SVGIG (reference sequence). This CDR3 spans 16 amino acids. Trimming shortened V by 1 base and J by 2 bases, and 17 bases separated the two germline ends. A note on this clone: The antigen is not known.

Specified treatment: oral pan-JAK inhibitor, 5-10 mg twice daily. Samples from alopecia areata patients were lesional scalp punch biopsies and peripheral blood. Separation by sorting yielded CD4+ and CD8+ T cells from PBMCs. Following extraction, RNA underwent reverse transcription to cDNA, which served as the sequencing template. Profiled with immunoSEQ multiplex PCR; TCRdb holds only in-frame clones, not every one. The table has 190,000 or so clones, about 60% seen once. This receptor was obtained from a human donor with alopecia areata. This rearrangement joins TRBV30 to TRBJ1-2; no firm D call. Source: CD8+ T cells sorted from blood, taken at week 24, from a patient treated with tofacitinib. This CDR3 reads CAWSAPPSTGNYGYTF. The CDR3 nucleotides read TGTGCCTGGAGTGCCCCCCCGTCGACGGGGAACTATGGCTACACCTTC.